The subject of this entry is one TCR beta chain. Its antigen is currently unknown. The sample is drawn from a study of OX40 agonist ivuxolimab in advanced cancers. Study background: Patients received the agonistic anti-OX40 (CD134) antibody ivuxolimab. Checkpoint inhibitors had been given previously to approximately 40% of patients. Overall study findings and caveats: The specificity for antigen of the expanded peripheral T cells was not determined.

Germline V gives CDR1 SEHNR, CDR2 FQNEAQ (reference sequence). This CDR3 has 16 residues. Germline trimming cut 4 bases from V and 4 bases from J; bases unmatched to any gene: 5. Only in-frame clones appear in the TCRdb table, and some are missing; sequencing was by immunoSEQ multiplex PCR. The sample lists 55,000 to 65,000 clones; 80% to 90% were seen once. Sequenced here: CD4+ or CD8+ T cells sorted from blood, sampled in a trial of the OX40 agonist ivuxolimab. The rearrangement joins TRBV7-9 to TRBJ2-3, with TRBD2 matching 13 bases. The sequence derives from an adult with an advanced solid tumor such as melanoma, head and neck, liver or kidney cancer. CDR3 DNA sequence: TGTGCCAGCAGCTCCCCCGGGACTAGCGGGGCAGATACGCAGTATTTT. This encodes CASSSPGTSGADTQYF.